Described below is a single T cell receptor (beta chain) sequence and its context. Its antigen remains unknown. The study ran its PCR with 60 Vbeta and 13 Jbeta primers. The protocol was immunoSEQ multiplex PCR, while the TCRdb copy is restricted to in-frame clones and leaves out a portion. There are about 48,000 clones in the sample, with about 1.2% held by the top ten. This entry comes from a study of cytomegalovirus exposure and HLA in healthy donors. Whole-study results and caveats: Among the most significant clusters, several appeared linked to common viral pathogens in a later analysis. Rarity held for most TCR sequences, but there were some public TCRs that occurred in many donors.

Sequenced material: PBMCs. This clonotype originated in a woman aged 35 to 49 in good health and CMV-seronegative.

The CDR3 nucleotides read TGTGCCAGCAGCGTAGCGCAGGGGTTAAGCTACGAGCAGTACTTC. Its translation: CASSVAQGLSYEQYF. The V gene is TRBV9, the J gene TRBJ2-7; weak D call: TRBD1 (6 bases). This CDR3 is 15 amino acids long. Germline V gene sequence: CDR1 SGDLS, CDR2 YYNGEE. Trimming pared 0 bases from V and 3 bases from J, leaving 13 bases between.